This is a list of T cell receptor beta chains from one sample in a study of CD8+ T cells in alopecia areata. The repertoire was sequenced with immunoSEQ multiplex PCR; TCRdb's copy has only in-frame clones and lacks some. The table lists a few hundred thousand clones, more than 60% of them singletons. The material was CD4+ T cells sorted from blood, obtained at roughly week 45, from a patient treated with tofacitinib. These receptors came from a human donor with alopecia areata. CDR3s include the opening cysteine and the closing phenylalanine or tryptophan. D genes are given only for firm matches. Size is omitted from some rows. Given values are once, few, many or a class for expanded clones.

clone_size j_call v_call d_call cdr3_nt cdr3_aa
- TRBJ2-3 TRBV15 - TGTGCCACCAGCAGAGATCCTGGCGTAAGGACAGATACGCAGTATTTT CATSRDPGVRTDTQYF
- TRBJ2-1 TRBV18 TRBD2 TGTGCCAGCTCACCCCCGGGACTAGCGGGGGGGCTTATTGGTGAGCAGTTCTTC CASSPPGLAGGLIGEQFF
- TRBJ2-5 TRBV10-3 - TGTGCCATCAGTGAGAGGTTTCAAGAGACCCAGTACTTC CAISERFQETQYF
few TRBJ1-2 TRBV29-1 - TGCAGCGGGCTGGGCGGGGCTGGCTACACCTTC CSGLGGAGYTF
- TRBJ2-6 TRBV29-1 - TGCAGCGTCTCCCCGCGTGACTCTGGGGCCAACGTCCTGACTTTC CSVSPRDSGANVLTF
- TRBJ1-1 TRBV4-3 - TGCGCCAGCAGCCAAGTCGTGCTGAACACTGAAGCTTTCTTT CASSQVVLNTEAFF
few TRBJ2-5 TRBV29-1 TRBD1 TGCAGCGTTGGAGGACAGGATACGACCCAGTACTTC CSVGGQDTTQYF
- TRBJ1-2 TRBV7-2 TRBD1 TGTGCCAGCAGCTCCCAGACAGGGGGGTATGGCTACACCTTC CASSSQTGGYGYTF
- TRBJ1-2 TRBV5-1 - TGCGCCAGCAGCTTCGGGGGTTCAACTAACTATGGCTACACCTTC CASSFGGSTNYGYTF
- TRBJ2-7 TRBV7-9 TRBD2 TGTGCCAGCAGCCTAGCGGGGGTCCCCTACGAGCAGTACTTC CASSLAGVPYEQYF
- TRBJ1-2 TRBV5-4 - TGTGCCAGCAGCCTTGGCAGGGGTGATTATGGCTACACCTTC CASSLGRGDYGYTF
- TRBJ2-7 TRBV2 - TGTGCCAGCAGGATCTCCTACGAGCAGTACTTC CASRISYEQYF
- TRBJ2-2 TRBV4-3 TRBD2 TGCGCCAGCAGCCAAGATAAGACTAGCGGGGTCAGCGGGGAGCTGTTTTTT CASSQDKTSGVSGELFF
- TRBJ2-6 TRBV5-4 - TGTGCCAGCAGCACATCGACACACTCTGGGGCCAACGTCCTGACTTTC CASSTSTHSGANVLTF
- TRBJ2-7 TRBV5-1 - TGCGCCAGCAGCTTGGGGCTAGCCTCATACGAGCAGTACTTC CASSLGLASYEQYF
once TRBJ2-1 TRBV2 - TGTGCCAGCAGTGCCATACCGGGACCTCGGAATGAGCAGTTCTTC CASSAIPGPRNEQFF
- TRBJ1-2 TRBV27 - TGTGCCAGCAGTTTATCCACAGGGATCGGCGGCTACACCTTC CASSLSTGIGGYTF
few TRBJ2-1 TRBV19 - TGTGCCAGTAGCAATTCCGATCTTATCCACAATGAGCAGTTCTTC CASSNSDLIHNEQFF
- TRBJ2-5 TRBV28 TRBD2 TGTGCCAGCAGTTTCGGGAGGGAAGAGACCCAGTACTTC CASSFGREETQYF
- TRBJ2-3 TRBV7-2 TRBD2 TGTGCCAGCAGTTCAGCCGGGCTAGCGGGGGCCCCTAGCACAGATACGCAGTATTTT CASSSAGLAGAPSTDTQYF
- TRBJ2-5 TRBV5-1 TRBD1 TGCGCCAGCAGCTTGAACAGGGGGCGTCAAGAGACCCAGTACTTC CASSLNRGRQETQYF
few TRBJ2-3 TRBV5-1 - TGCGCCAGCAGCTTGAATGGATGGGATACTAGCACAGATACGCAGTATTTT CASSLNGWDTSTDTQYF
- TRBJ2-1 TRBV5-1 - TGCGCCAGCAGCTTGACGGGGAGCTCCTACAATGAGCAGTTCTTC CASSLTGSSYNEQFF
- TRBJ2-7 TRBV29-1 TRBD1 TGCAGCGTGGACTTCCGGGACAGGACTTACGAGCAGTACTTC CSVDFRDRTYEQYF
- TRBJ1-2 TRBV30 - TGTGCCTGGAGCCACGGGACAATCTATGGCTACACCTTC CAWSHGTIYGYTF
- TRBJ2-5 TRBV19 TRBD1 TGTGCCAGTAAACGACAGGGGCCAGGGGAGACCCAGTACTTC CASKRQGPGETQYF
few TRBJ2-3 TRBV28 TRBD2 TGTGCCAGCAGTTTTTTTGGGACTAGCGGCACAGATACGCAGTATTTT CASSFFGTSGTDTQYF
- TRBJ2-5 TRBV6-1 TRBD1 TGTGCCAGCAGTGGGGCCGGGACAGCCCAAGAGACCCAGTACTTC CASSGAGTAQETQYF
- TRBJ1-2 TRBV29-1 - TGCAGCGTTTACCACACAGTCTACACCTTC CSVYHTVYTF